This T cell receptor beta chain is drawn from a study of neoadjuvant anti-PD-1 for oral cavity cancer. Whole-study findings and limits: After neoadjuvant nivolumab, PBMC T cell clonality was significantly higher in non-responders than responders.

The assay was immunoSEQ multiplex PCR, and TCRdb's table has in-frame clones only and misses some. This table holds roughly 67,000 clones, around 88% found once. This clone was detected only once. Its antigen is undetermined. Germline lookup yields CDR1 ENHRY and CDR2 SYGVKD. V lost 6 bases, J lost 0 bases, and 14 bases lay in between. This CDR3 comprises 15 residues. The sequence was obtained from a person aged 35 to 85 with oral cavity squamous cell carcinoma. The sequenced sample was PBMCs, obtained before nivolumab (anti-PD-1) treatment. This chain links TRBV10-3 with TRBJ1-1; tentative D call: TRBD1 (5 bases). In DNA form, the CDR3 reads TGTGCCATCAGAGGGGACGGTCACTTGAACACTGAAGCTTTCTTT. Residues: CAIRGDGHLNTEAFF.